The rows below give T cell receptor beta chains drawn from one sample of a study of T cells after yellow fever vaccination. TCRdb reprocessed the 5' RACE reads via MiXCR and lists one record per CDR3 protein. The table has under 700,000 distinct CDR3 sequences, 17% seen once. The input for sequencing was PBMCs, taken less than 6 days after the first yellow fever vaccination. These TCRs come from a man between 18 and 29 years old who received the YFV17D yellow fever vaccine. CDR3s include the opening cysteine and the closing phenylalanine or tryptophan. Fields, in order: V gene, clone size, D gene, J gene, CDR3 DNA, CDR3 protein. The D gene is left open where the match is weak. Clone size is not always given. Where it is, it says once, few, many or a class for expanded clones.

>TRBV20-1|NA|NA|TRBJ1-2
TGCAGTGCTCCTTTCCTGGGTGGCTACACCTTC
CSAPFLGGYTF
>TRBV12-3/TRBV12-4|many|NA|TRBJ2-2
TGTGCCAGCAGTTTCGATACCGGGGAGCTGTTTTTT
CASSFDTGELFF
>TRBV14|NA|NA|TRBJ2-3
TGTGCCAGCAGCCAAGCCCGGGGTCGGTTAAGCACAGATACGCAGTATTTT
CASSQARGRLSTDTQYF
>TRBV20-1|many|NA|TRBJ2-3
TGCAGTCCACGGGGGATGGGCACAGATACGCAGTATTTT
CSPRGMGTDTQYF
>TRBV20-1|once|NA|TRBJ2-1
TGCAGTGCTCATATCGGGATTCGAGTCGCCAATGAGCAGTTCTTC
CSAHIGIRVANEQFF
>TRBV5-1|few|TRBD1|TRBJ2-3
TGCGCCAGCTGCGACCGGGACAGCCACACAGATACGCAGTATTTT
CASCDRDSHTDTQYF
>TRBV12-3/TRBV12-4|NA|NA|TRBJ2-5
TGTGACACCGGACCGCAGCAAGAGACCCAGTACTTC
CDTGPQQETQYF
>TRBV5-1|many|NA|TRBJ2-3
TGCGCCAGCAGCCATGGTGGGGGGGCTAGCACAGATACGCAGTATTTT
CASSHGGGASTDTQYF
>TRBV5-1|NA|TRBD1|TRBJ1-1
TGCGCCAGCAGGCCTGGAGGGGGCTTAAACACTGAAGCTTTCTTT
CASRPGGGLNTEAFF
>TRBV18|NA|NA|TRBJ1-2
TGTGCCAGCTCACCAAGGGCAGAAAATGGCTACACCTTC
CASSPRAENGYTF
>TRBV9|NA|NA|TRBJ2-5
TGTGCCAGCACCGGAGGACAGGAGGGGACCCAGTACTTC
CASTGGQEGTQYF
>TRBV30|NA|TRBD2|TRBJ2-7
TGTGCCTGGAGTATTAGCGGGGGGGGTGTGAGCGAGCAGTACTTC
CAWSISGGGVSEQYF
>TRBV6-1|NA|NA|TRBJ2-5
TGTGCCAGCAGCCTTAATGTCGCGGTGGGAGAGACCCAGTACTTC
CASSLNVAVGETQYF
>TRBV15|NA|NA|TRBJ1-4
TGTGCCACCAGATTCGAGTTCAGGGATGAAAAACTGTTTTTT
CATRFEFRDEKLFF
>TRBV7-2|NA|TRBD1|TRBJ1-1
TGTGCCAGCAGCTATACAGGGGCCACTGAAGCTTTCTTT
CASSYTGATEAFF
>TRBV4-3|few|TRBD2|TRBJ2-3
TGCGCCAGCAGCCTATTAGCGGGGGAGTGGACAGATACGCAGTATTTT
CASSLLAGEWTDTQYF
>TRBV20-1|NA|TRBD2|TRBJ2-2
TGCAGTGCTAGAGATGCGGGGGGAGGGAACACCGGGGAGCTGTTTTTT
CSARDAGGGNTGELFF
>TRBV20-1|NA|TRBD2|TRBJ2-3
TGCAGTGCTAGAGGGACTAGCGGGGGGGCGTTAGATACGCAGTATTTT
CSARGTSGGALDTQYF
>TRBV27|NA|TRBD2|TRBJ2-5
TGTGCCAGCTTTTCTAGCGGGGGGGAAGTACCCAAGAGACCCAGGGCCCAGTACTTC
CASFSSGGEVPKRPRAQYF
>TRBV7-9|NA|TRBD1|TRBJ1-4
TGTGCCAGCAGGGCACAGGGGAATGAAAAACTGTTTTTT
CASRAQGNEKLFF
>TRBV9|many|NA|TRBJ2-6
TGTGCCAGCAGCGTAGCTCGGGAATCCTCTGGGGCCAACGTCCTGACTTTC
CASSVARESSGANVLTF
>TRBV6-2/TRBV6-3|few|NA|TRBJ2-1
TGTGCCAGCAACAAGGGTTACAATGAGCAGTTCTTC
CASNKGYNEQFF